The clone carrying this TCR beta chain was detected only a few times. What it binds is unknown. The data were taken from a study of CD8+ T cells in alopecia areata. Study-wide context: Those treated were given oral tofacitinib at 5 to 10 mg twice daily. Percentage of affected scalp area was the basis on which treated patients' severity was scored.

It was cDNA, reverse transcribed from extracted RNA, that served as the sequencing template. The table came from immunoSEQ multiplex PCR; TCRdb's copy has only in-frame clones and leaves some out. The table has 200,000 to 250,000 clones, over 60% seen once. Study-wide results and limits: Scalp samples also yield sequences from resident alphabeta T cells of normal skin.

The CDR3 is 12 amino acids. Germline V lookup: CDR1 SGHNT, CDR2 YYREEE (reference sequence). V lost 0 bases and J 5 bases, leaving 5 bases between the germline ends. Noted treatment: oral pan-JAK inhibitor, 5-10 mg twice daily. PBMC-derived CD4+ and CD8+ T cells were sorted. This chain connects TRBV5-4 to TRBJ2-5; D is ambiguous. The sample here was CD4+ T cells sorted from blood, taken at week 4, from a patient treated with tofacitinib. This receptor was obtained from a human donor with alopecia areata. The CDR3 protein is CASSLVGETQYF. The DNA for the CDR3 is TGTGCCAGCAGCTTGGTTGGGGAGACCCAGTACTTC.